Sequencing of this T cell receptor (beta chain) was carried out in a study of tumor-infiltrating lymphocytes in primary liver carcinoma. The overall study: Each of the growths was stage T1-T3 N0M0, extending 4.2 to 10 cm across. About 3.5 to 7.5 million productive TCRbeta reads were obtained from the samples, with similar numbers across tissue types.

V trimming: 3 bases; J trimming: 7 bases; junction bases outside the gene matches: 6. This CDR3 is 13 amino acids long. Germline V gene sequence: CDR1 SGHRS, CDR2 YFSETQ. This clonotype was seen just once. The template, roughly 550 ng total RNA, yielded TCR beta cDNA made with a constant-region primer. Construction of TCR beta libraries relied on three successive nested multiplex PCR rounds employing slightly modified ARM-PCR. TRBV1-TRBV30 forward primers and a C-beta reverse primer were used in the first two PCR rounds, which each ran for around 10 cycles. From the multiplex PCR reads, TCRdb called clonotypes with MiXCR, one entry per CDR3 protein. The data hold 150,000 to 200,000 distinct CDR3 sequences, with about 82% observed a single time. Each 20-30 mg portion of unsorted bulk tissue served as the source for co-extraction of RNA and DNA. Infection with HBV was chronic in patients; they were treatment-naive. Samples were taken from five separate regions (per tumor).

The source of this sequence is a man aged 40-49 years with primary liver carcinoma and hepatitis B virus infection. The sequenced sample was tumor tissue from primary liver carcinoma. The chain uses TRBV5-1 and TRBJ1-2; 7 bases agree with TRBD1. The CDR3 loop reads CASSSDRVSGYTF. CDR3 sequence (DNA): TGCGCCAGCAGCTCAGACAGGGTGAGTGGCTACACCTTC.